These T cell receptor beta chains were read from a single sample in a study of blood T cell repertoires in COVID-19. TCRdb's table, derived via immunoSEQ multiplex PCR, lists solely in-frame clones and lacks some. The table lists about 160,000 clones, around 85% of them singletons. The sample taken for sequencing was peripheral blood. Receptor source: a human donor with acute or convalescent COVID-19. The donor label of this sample is uncertain. CDR3s include the opening cysteine and the closing phenylalanine or tryptophan. D genes are given only for firm matches. Where a row states a size, it is once, few, many or the class of an expanded clone; other rows omit it.

j_gene	abundance	d_gene	v_gene	CDR3aa	CDR3nt
TRBJ1-3	-	-	TRBV4-3	CASSQTGSGNTIYF	TGCGCCAGCAGCCAAACAGGGTCCGGAAACACCATATATTTT
TRBJ2-3	-	TRBD2	TRBV5-5	CASSLVRGGAQYF	TGTGCCAGCAGCTTGGTTCGGGGGGGCGCGCAGTATTTT
TRBJ2-7	-	TRBD1	TRBV15	CATSRARTGASEQYF	TGTGCCACCAGCAGAGCTAGGACAGGGGCGAGCGAGCAGTACTTC
TRBJ1-6	-	-	TRBV30	CAWSVGVMYSPLHF	TGTGCCTGGAGTGTCGGGGTGATGTATTCACCCCTCCACTTT
TRBJ1-2	-	-	TRBV7-9	CASSPNSNYGYTF	TGTGCCAGCAGCCCAAACAGTAACTATGGCTACACCTTC
TRBJ1-2	-	TRBD1	TRBV14	CASSQDHRGHYGYTF	TGTGCCAGCAGCCAAGATCACAGGGGGCACTATGGCTACACCTTC
TRBJ2-5	once	-	TRBV12-3/TRBV12-4	CASSLWTRGSQYF	TGTGCCAGCAGTTTGTGGACCCGAGGGTCCCAGTACTTC
TRBJ2-7	-	-	TRBV5-4	CATSPGNSPYEQYF	TGTGCCACATCGCCCGGGAACTCTCCCTACGAGCAGTACTTC
TRBJ1-2	few	TRBD1	TRBV28	CASKPGQGPNYGYTF	TGTGCCAGCAAACCGGGACAGGGTCCAAACTATGGCTACACCTTC
TRBJ2-1	-	-	TRBV11-3	CASSLGVPTEQFF	TGTGCCAGCAGCTTAGGAGTCCCAACCGAGCAGTTCTTC
TRBJ1-1	once	TRBD1	TRBV5-1	CASSLSGTVNTEAFF	TGCGCCAGCAGCTTGTCGGGGACAGTGAACACTGAAGCTTTCTTT
TRBJ2-5	few	TRBD2	TRBV9	CASSLNPGGETQYF	TGTGCCAGCAGCCTGAACCCGGGAGGGGAGACCCAGTACTTC
TRBJ1-2	-	-	TRBV10-3	CAISNRAVNYGYTF	TGTGCCATCAGCAACAGGGCCGTTAACTATGGCTACACCTTC
TRBJ2-2	few	-	TRBV12-5	CASGSRTGELFF	TGTGCTAGTGGTTCGAGGACCGGGGAGCTGTTTTTT
TRBJ2-2	-	TRBD2	TRBV5-1	CASSSLTSGGNGELFF	TGCGCCAGCAGCTCTCTGACTAGCGGGGGAAACGGGGAGCTGTTTTTT
TRBJ2-3	-	TRBD1	TRBV9	CASSVVPGGPDTQYF	TGTGCCAGCAGCGTAGTCCCAGGGGGACCAGATACGCAGTATTTT
TRBJ1-2	few	TRBD1	TRBV5-4	CASSYNRGRNYGYTF	TGTGCCAGCAGCTATAACAGGGGGCGTAACTATGGCTACACCTTC
TRBJ1-1	-	-	TRBV18	CASSPIGINTEAFF	TGTGCCAGCTCACCGATCGGGATAAACACTGAAGCTTTCTTT
TRBJ2-5	-	-	TRBV5-1	CASSQAGETQYF	TGCGCCAGCAGCCAAGCCGGGGAGACCCAGTACTTC
TRBJ1-6	-	-	TRBV2	CASSVTAGNSPLHF	TGTGCCAGCAGTGTGACAGCGGGTAATTCACCCCTCCACTTT
TRBJ1-1	-	-	TRBV6-2/TRBV6-3	CASSYQTGRGEAFF	TGTGCCAGCAGTTACCAAACAGGGAGGGGTGAAGCTTTCTTT
TRBJ2-1	-	-	TRBV18	CASSPIQSYNEQFF	TGTGCCAGCTCGCCGATACAAAGCTACAATGAGCAGTTCTTC
TRBJ2-7	-	TRBD2	TRBV14	CASSQVGSGGGSYEQYF	TGTGCCAGCAGCCAAGTAGGGTCCGGCGGGGGATCCTACGAGCAGTACTTC
TRBJ2-3	-	TRBD2	TRBV27	CASSFFSGGRKDTQYF	TGTGCCAGCAGTTTTTTCAGCGGGGGGAGAAAGGATACGCAGTATTTT
TRBJ2-7	-	-	TRBV1	CTSRPPGYEQYF	TGCACCAGCAGACCCCCGGGGTACGAGCAGTACTTC
TRBJ1-3	once	-	TRBV9	CASSVQGPSSGNTIYF	TGTGCCAGCAGCGTGCAGGGGCCGAGCTCTGGAAACACCATATATTTT
TRBJ1-1	-	TRBD1	TRBV18	CASSYRGQIGEAFF	TGTGCCAGCTCCTACAGGGGGCAGATCGGTGAAGCTTTCTTT
TRBJ1-1	-	TRBD1	TRBV19	CASSYRQGTNTEAFF	TGTGCCAGTAGTTACCGACAGGGGACGAACACTGAAGCTTTCTTT
TRBJ2-7	once	TRBD1	TRBV28	CASSRTGNSYEQYF	TGTGCCAGCAGTAGGACAGGTAATTCCTACGAGCAGTACTTC
TRBJ1-6	-	-	TRBV30	CAWSVGSPLHF	TGTGCCTGGAGTGTCGGTTCACCCCTCCACTTT
TRBJ1-2	once	TRBD1	TRBV6-6	CASSRGDRGLWTPYGYTF	TGTGCCAGCAGTCGGGGGGACAGGGGTTTGTGGACACCTTATGGCTACACCTTC
TRBJ1-2	-	TRBD1	TRBV13	CASSDRGDYGYTF	TGTGCCAGCAGCGACAGGGGGGACTATGGCTACACCTTC
TRBJ2-7	-	TRBD1	TRBV7-2	CASKLGGTGFNEQYF	TGTGCCAGCAAGTTAGGAGGGACAGGATTTAACGAGCAGTACTTC
TRBJ2-5	-	TRBD2	TRBV18	CASSVTSGQETQYF	TGTGCCAGCTCCGTTACTAGCGGACAAGAGACCCAGTACTTC
TRBJ2-1	-	-	TRBV29-1	CSVEEGANSYNEQFF	TGCAGCGTTGAAGAGGGGGCTAATTCCTACAATGAGCAGTTCTTC
TRBJ2-1	-	-	TRBV4-1	CASSQVRNNEQFF	TGCGCCAGCAGCCAAGTGCGAAACAATGAGCAGTTCTTC
TRBJ2-7	once	-	TRBV29-1	CSVEDGAGGHEQYF	TGCAGCGTTGAAGATGGGGCAGGGGGGCACGAGCAGTACTTC
TRBJ1-5	-	-	TRBV19	CASSTRPGQNQPQHF	TGTGCCAGTAGTACCCGGCCAGGACAGAATCAGCCCCAGCATTTT
TRBJ1-1	-	TRBD1	TRBV5-4	CASSISQGYGTEAFF	TGTGCCAGCAGCATTTCACAGGGGTACGGCACTGAAGCTTTCTTT
TRBJ2-1	-	TRBD1	TRBV7-3	CASQVTGGPSNEQFF	TGTGCCAGCCAGGTGACAGGGGGACCATCCAATGAGCAGTTCTTC
TRBJ2-6	-	TRBD1	TRBV10-1	CASSEVARGRSSGANVLTF	TGCGCCAGCAGTGAAGTAGCAAGGGGGCGCTCGTCTGGGGCCAACGTCCTGACTTTC
TRBJ1-1	few	TRBD1	TRBV3-1/TRBV3-2	CASSSGTGGGTEAFF	TGTGCCAGCAGCTCGGGGACAGGGGGCGGAACTGAAGCTTTCTTT
TRBJ1-1	-	-	TRBV19	CASSADRYTEAFF	TGTGCCAGTAGTGCCGACAGGTACACTGAAGCTTTCTTT
TRBJ1-4	-	TRBD1	TRBV19	CASGEGQANEKLFF	TGTGCCAGCGGCGAGGGACAGGCTAATGAAAAACTGTTTTTT
TRBJ1-1	few	-	TRBV18	CASSHTAGDSEAFF	TGTGCCAGCTCACACACTGCAGGGGATAGTGAAGCTTTCTTT
TRBJ2-5	-	-	TRBV20-1	CSAGSGETQYF	TGCAGTGCTGGTTCCGGAGAGACCCAGTACTTC
TRBJ2-1	-	TRBD1	TRBV3-1/TRBV3-2	CASSRVGQIEQFF	TGTGCCAGCAGCCGAGTGGGACAGATAGAGCAGTTCTTC
TRBJ1-5	-	-	TRBV7-2	CASSSSGMAQHF	TGTGCCAGCAGCTCGAGCGGGATGGCCCAGCATTTT